These T cell receptor beta chains were read from a single sample in a study of shared clonotypes between healthy human individuals. Profiling relied on immunoSEQ multiplex PCR, and the TCRdb table lists in-frame clones only, not all of them. This table has roughly 530,000 clones, about 96% appearing once. The material sequenced was naive CD4+ T cells sorted from blood. These receptors were obtained from a woman aged 25 to 45 in good health. Each CDR3 is given with its conserved first and last residue. Fields, in order: V gene, CDR3 length, clone size, J gene, D gene, CDR3 protein, CDR3 DNA. A D gene is named only where the DNA matches it firmly. Clone size appears in some rows only: once, few, many, or a class for an expanded clone.

>TRBV18|17|-|TRBJ2-2|TRBD2
CASSPRLAGGNTGELFF
TGTGCCAGCTCACCACGACTAGCGGGAGGGAACACCGGGGAGCTGTTTTTT
>TRBV25-1|14|few|TRBJ1-3|-
CASQTSTSGNTIYF
TGTGCCAGTCAAACAAGTACCTCTGGAAACACCATATATTTT
>TRBV4-1|18|once|TRBJ2-7|TRBD2
CASSQGGTSGTGPYEQYF
TGCGCCAGCAGCCAAGGGGGGACTAGCGGGACGGGTCCCTACGAGCAGTACTTC
>TRBV7-6|18|-|TRBJ2-3|-
CASSSSAGGTHLTDTQYF
TGTGCCAGCAGCTCCTCGGCTGGGGGGACCCACCTGACAGATACGCAGTATTTT
>TRBV18|15|-|TRBJ2-7|TRBD2
CASSPTGTSGTEQYF
TGTGCCAGCTCACCGACCGGGACTAGCGGGACCGAGCAGTACTTC
>TRBV7-8|14|-|TRBJ2-7|-
CASSLGDSLNEQYF
TGTGCCAGCAGCTTGGGGGACTCCCTTAACGAGCAGTACTTC
>TRBV6-1|11|-|TRBJ2-7|-
CASTQGEEQYF
TGTGCCAGCACTCAGGGTGAGGAGCAGTACTTC
>TRBV9|14|-|TRBJ2-5|-
CASSVEFGGETQYF
TGTGCCAGCAGCGTAGAATTTGGGGGTGAGACCCAGTACTTC
>TRBV6-5|14|-|TRBJ2-7|TRBD1
CASSRTGGTFGQYF
TGTGCCAGCAGTCGGACAGGGGGAACGTTCGGGCAGTACTTC
>TRBV5-1|14|-|TRBJ1-3|-
CASSLTEAGNTIYF
TGCGCCAGCAGCTTAACCGAAGCTGGAAACACCATATATTTT
>TRBV7-9|16|-|TRBJ1-3|-
CASSQLGQSSGNTIYF
TGTGCCAGCAGCCAATTAGGTCAGAGCTCTGGAAACACCATATATTTT
>TRBV11-2|16|-|TRBJ2-7|-
CASSQRVGLPSTKQYF
TGTGCCAGCAGCCAGAGAGTGGGTCTACCCTCTACGAAACAGTACTTC
>TRBV28|17|-|TRBJ2-7|-
CASSTPYSTRTPYEQYF
TGTGCCAGCAGTACCCCGTATTCGACTAGAACCCCCTACGAGCAGTACTTC
>TRBV5-4|14|-|TRBJ2-3|-
CASSSPKVGDTQYF
TGTGCCAGCAGCTCCCCGAAGGTCGGAGATACGCAGTATTTT
>TRBV5-4|20|-|TRBJ2-1|TRBD2
CASSSPGTSGPPGSYNEQFF
TGTGCCAGCAGCTCCCCCGGGACTAGCGGACCCCCTGGCTCCTACAATGAGCAGTTCTTC
>TRBV28|14|-|TRBJ1-2|-
CASCMGDLPYGYTF
TGTGCCAGCTGTATGGGGGATCTCCCGTATGGCTACACCTTC
>TRBV7-2|17|-|TRBJ2-6|-
CASSLMRVSSGANVLTF
TGTGCCAGCAGCCTGATGAGAGTGAGCTCTGGGGCCAACGTCCTGACTTTC
>TRBV11-2|15|-|TRBJ2-7|-
CASSLSGYRVGEQYF
TGTGCCAGCAGCTTATCCGGGTACAGGGTAGGCGAGCAGTACTTC
>TRBV4-1|20|-|TRBJ2-4|TRBD2
CASSRTKVTSGELAKNIQYF
TGCGCCAGCAGCCGGACCAAAGTGACTAGCGGGGAACTAGCCAAAAACATTCAGTACTTC
>TRBV18|16|-|TRBJ1-1|-
CASSPPGRIMNTEAFF
TGTGCCAGCTCACCACCGGGACGTATAATGAACACTGAAGCTTTCTTT
>TRBV7-8|17|-|TRBJ2-5|-
CASSLSRPGQGRETQYF
TGTGCCAGCAGCTTATCCCGCCCGGGTCAGGGAAGAGAGACCCAGTACTTC
>TRBV2|16|-|TRBJ2-3|TRBD2
CASSDILAGGTDTQYF
TGTGCCAGCAGTGATATTCTAGCGGGAGGGACAGATACGCAGTATTTT
>TRBV27|15|-|TRBJ2-7|TRBD1
CASRGTGSGNYEQYF
TGTGCCAGCAGGGGGACAGGGTCCGGGAACTACGAGCAGTACTTC
>TRBV5-1|15|-|TRBJ2-1|-
CASGLRSASDNEQFF
TGCGCCAGCGGTTTACGTAGCGCGAGCGACAATGAGCAGTTCTTC
>TRBV5-1|16|-|TRBJ2-7|TRBD1
CASSSTLDRVPYEQYF
TGCGCCAGCAGCAGTACTCTCGACAGGGTGCCCTACGAGCAGTACTTC
>TRBV10-3|18|-|TRBJ2-7|TRBD2
CAISEMGLAGGHSYEQYF
TGTGCCATCAGTGAGATGGGACTAGCGGGAGGTCACTCCTACGAGCAGTACTTC
>TRBV9|14|once|TRBJ1-4|TRBD1
CASSGTGGNEKLFF
TGTGCCAGCAGCGGGACAGGGGGAAATGAAAAACTGTTTTTT